This T cell receptor beta chain appears in the sequencing data of a study of technical replicates of blood from a few donors. TCRdb's table, derived via immunoSEQ multiplex PCR, lists solely in-frame clones and lacks some. The repertoire consists of roughly 85,000 clones, with around 94% occurring once and the leading ten covering around 0.25%. The TCR originated in a human donor in good health. The sequenced sample was T cells isolated from PBMCs.

The CDR3 nucleotides are TGCGCCAGCAGCTTGGTGTCCTCGAACACCGGGGAGCTGTTTTTT. Its protein is CASSLVSSNTGELFF. J is TRBJ2-2 and V is TRBV5-1, with D hard to call. Deletions cut 0 bases from V and 0 bases from J, with 6 bases between. Looked up from germline, CDR1 is SGHRS and CDR2 is YFSETQ. This CDR3 is 15 amino acids long.